These T cell receptor beta chains were read from a single sample in a study of T-cell reconstitution after alpha-beta-depleted transplantation in children. TCRdb re-called the PCR reads with MiXCR, one entry per CDR3 protein. The sample lists around 530,000 distinct CDR3 sequences; approximately 29% were seen once. The sequenced sample was PBMCs from the stem cell graft donor, obtained from the stem cell graft. These receptors came from a human donor who donated a stem cell graft to a child with aplastic anemia. Each CDR3 is given with its conserved first and last residue. Each record gives: V gene, J gene, D gene, clone size, CDR3 DNA, CDR3 protein. The D gene is left open where the match is weak. Expanded clones get a size class; other rows say once, few or many, or leave the size out.

>TRBV27|TRBJ2-5|TRBD2|NA
TGTGCCAGCAGCCCCTCCGCTAGCGGAGAGACCCAGTACTTC
CASSPSASGETQYF
>TRBV12-3/TRBV12-4|TRBJ2-5|NA|NA
TGTGCCACCCAAACATCGGGCCAAGAGACCCAGTACTTC
CATQTSGQETQYF
>TRBV20-1|TRBJ2-6|NA|NA
TGCAGTGCAAGGGCCTTGACCGGGGCCAACGTCCTGACTTTC
CSARALTGANVLTF
>TRBV5-1|TRBJ1-1|TRBD1|NA
TGCGCCAGCAGGTGGGACAGGGGGAACACTGAAGCTTTCTTT
CASRWDRGNTEAFF
>TRBV5-1|TRBJ2-1|NA|few
TGCGCCAGCAGCTTGGTTGAGGGAAGTGTGTTGAATGAGCAGTTCTTC
CASSLVEGSVLNEQFF
>TRBV18|TRBJ2-1|TRBD2|once
TGTGCCAGCTCATCCCAGACTAGCCCCAATGAGCAGTTCTTC
CASSSQTSPNEQFF
>TRBV20-1|TRBJ2-5|NA|few
TGCAGTGCTTTCCAGCTTTACCAAGAGACCCAGTACTTC
CSAFQLYQETQYF
>TRBV5-1|TRBJ2-2|TRBD1|few
TGCGCCAGCAGCTTTGACAGGGCGGACGGGGAGCTGTTTTTT
CASSFDRADGELFF
>TRBV11-3|TRBJ2-3|NA|NA
TGTGCCAGCGGAGATCTAGCGAGTGCAGATACGCAGTATTTT
CASGDLASADTQYF
>TRBV5-5|TRBJ2-5|NA|NA
TGTGCCAGCAGCTTGGAGGTGGGGGCAGGGACCCAGTACTTC
CASSLEVGAGTQYF
>TRBV6-2/TRBV6-3|TRBJ2-3|NA|NA
TGTGCCAGCACCAACGGGATGAGGGGAAGCACAGATACGCAGTATTTT
CASTNGMRGSTDTQYF
>TRBV7-2|TRBJ1-5|NA|NA
TGTGCCAGCAGCTTAGCGTCCCAGGCAACGACCCAGCCCCAGCATTTT
CASSLASQATTQPQHF
>TRBV12-3/TRBV12-4|TRBJ2-5|TRBD2|NA
TGTGCCAGCAGTTTCCCTGGTGCGGGAGTAGGGTCAGAGACCCAGTACTTC
CASSFPGAGVGSETQYF
>TRBV7-2|TRBJ2-3|NA|few
TGTGCCAGCAGCCTCCGACTAGGAGGGGGCACAGATACGCAGTATTTT
CASSLRLGGGTDTQYF
>TRBV5-1|TRBJ1-1|NA|NA
TGCGCCAGCAGCGCCCAACCCACAGGGAACACTGAAGCTTTCTTT
CASSAQPTGNTEAFF
>TRBV27|TRBJ1-1|NA|NA
TGTGCCAGCAGTTCCCTCGGGGAGGGCATGAACACTGAAGCTTTCTTT
CASSSLGEGMNTEAFF
>TRBV18|TRBJ2-2|TRBD1|NA
TGTGCCAGCTCACCTGGACAGGGGGCCAACACCGGGGAGCTGTTTTTT
CASSPGQGANTGELFF
>TRBV12-3/TRBV12-4|TRBJ2-3|NA|few
TGTGCCAGCAGTACCCCAGATACGCAGTATTTT
CASSTPDTQYF
>TRBV18|TRBJ2-3|NA|NA
TGTGCCAGCTCACCCCGGAACAGGGATAGGGGCACAGATACGCAGTATTTT
CASSPRNRDRGTDTQYF
>TRBV7-8|TRBJ1-1|NA|NA
TGTGCCAGCAGCTCACGGGCAGGGAACACTGAAGCTTTCTTT
CASSSRAGNTEAFF
>TRBV20-1|TRBJ1-2|TRBD1|few
TGCAGTGCCCCCCGGACAGGGGGGCCTTCTAACTATGGCTACACCTTC
CSAPRTGGPSNYGYTF
>TRBV5-6|TRBJ1-5|NA|few
TGTGCCAGCAGCTTGGGTACCAGGGCTCAGCCCCAGCATTTT
CASSLGTRAQPQHF
>TRBV20-1|TRBJ2-1|NA|few
TGCAGTGCACCCGAGGTAGTCAATGAGCAGTTCTTC
CSAPEVVNEQFF
>TRBV29-1|TRBJ2-1|NA|few
TGCAGCATTTTTAGTTACAATGAGCAGTTCTTC
CSIFSYNEQFF
>TRBV20-1|TRBJ1-1|NA|few
TGCAGTGCTAGAGAACCAAGCTTTACTGAAGCTTTCTTT
CSAREPSFTEAFF
>TRBV3-1|TRBJ2-7|TRBD2|NA
TGTGCCAGCAGCCAAGCCCATCCTCGGACTAGCGGGAGTTACGAGCAGTACTTC
CASSQAHPRTSGSYEQYF
>TRBV7-2|TRBJ2-1|TRBD2|many
TGTGCCAGCAGGCTAGCGGGCATGACATACAATGAGCAGTTCTTC
CASRLAGMTYNEQFF
>TRBV25-1|TRBJ2-1|NA|NA
TGTGCCAGCAGTGAATTAGAGCATGAGCAGTTCTTC
CASSELEHEQFF
>TRBV20-1|TRBJ2-1|TRBD2|few
TGCAGTGCCCTAAAAAGCGGGAAGAATGAGCAGTTCTTC
CSALKSGKNEQFF
>TRBV28|TRBJ2-1|NA|NA
TGTGCCAGCAGTCCCGCCCAATTTGCCTACAATGAGCAGTTCTTC
CASSPAQFAYNEQFF
>TRBV2|TRBJ2-3|TRBD1|NA
TGTGCCAGCAGGAAAAGGGCACCGAAAGAAGACAGGGGGCGCGGGGCAAGCACAGATACGCAGTATTTT
CASRKRAPKEDRGRGASTDTQYF
>TRBV20-1|TRBJ1-1|NA|many
TGCAGTGTAAGAGGGGGGGACATATGGGTAACTGAAGCTTTCTTT
CSVRGGDIWVTEAFF
>TRBV7-6|TRBJ2-7|TRBD1|few
TGTGCCAGCAGCTCTCAGGGGGATTACGAGCAGTACTTC
CASSSQGDYEQYF
>TRBV20-1|TRBJ1-4|TRBD1|once
TGCAGTGCTGAAACGGGACAGACGGACCAAAAACTGTTTTTT
CSAETGQTDQKLFF
>TRBV25-1|TRBJ2-4|NA|NA
TGTGCCAGCAGTGAATATGACCTAGCCAAAAACATTCAGTACTTC
CASSEYDLAKNIQYF
>TRBV29-1|TRBJ2-3|TRBD2|few
TGCAGCGTTGTCCTAGGACTAGGCACAGATACGCAGTATTTT
CSVVLGLGTDTQYF
>TRBV24-1|TRBJ1-1|TRBD1|few
TGTGCCACCAGTGGTACAGGGGGCATGGCTGAAGCTTTCTTT
CATSGTGGMAEAFF
>TRBV6-5|TRBJ2-1|NA|few
TGTGCCGTAACAGGGTACTACAATGAGCAGTTCTTC
CAVTGYYNEQFF
>TRBV20-1|TRBJ1-1|NA|NA
TGCAGTGCTAGATTTAGTGTGAACACTGAAGCTTTCTTT
CSARFSVNTEAFF
>TRBV29-1|TRBJ2-5|NA|NA
TGCAGTATACGAGGGGAGGAAGAGACCCAGTACTTC
CSIRGEEETQYF
>TRBV20-1|TRBJ2-5|NA|NA
TGCAGTGCCACGGACCCACCCTACGGGCAAGAGACCCAGTACTTC
CSATDPPYGQETQYF
>TRBV29-1|TRBJ1-1|TRBD1|few
TGCAGCGCCGCACAGGGGGAAGGCACTGAAGCTTTCTTT
CSAAQGEGTEAFF
>TRBV14|TRBJ2-1|NA|NA
TGTGCCAGCAGCCAAGACTGGGGCTCCTACAATGAGCAGTTCTTC
CASSQDWGSYNEQFF
>TRBV11-2|TRBJ2-7|NA|NA
TGTGCCAGCAGCTCAATCAGGAAAATCTACGAGCAGTACTTC
CASSSIRKIYEQYF
>TRBV20-1|TRBJ2-2|TRBD2|NA
TGCAGTGCTAGTCGGGGAGGGGTTGGTGTGATTTTT
CSASRGGVGVIF
>TRBV5-1|TRBJ2-6|NA|few
TGCGCCAGCAGCTTCTCAGGGACTGGGGCCAACGTCCTGACTTTC
CASSFSGTGANVLTF
>TRBV6-2/TRBV6-3|TRBJ1-4|TRBD1|NA
TGTGCCAGCAGTTCCGGGACAGGGACAACTAATGAAAAACTGTTTTTT
CASSSGTGTTNEKLFF
>TRBV18|TRBJ2-1|NA|NA
TGTGCCAGCTCACCACCTAGCAGGGTGGGCAATGAGCAGTTCTTC
CASSPPSRVGNEQFF
>TRBV5-5|TRBJ1-2|NA|NA
TGTGCCAGCAGCTTGGGGGCCACCAACTATGGCTACACCTTC
CASSLGATNYGYTF
>TRBV5-1|TRBJ1-1|NA|NA
TGCGCCAGCAGCTTGGTTGTCAGGGATAACACTGAAGCTTTCTTT
CASSLVVRDNTEAFF
>TRBV2|TRBJ1-1|NA|few
TGTGCCAGCGGGGCCCTCCGAGGAGCTTTCTTT
CASGALRGAFF
>TRBV28|TRBJ2-7|NA|few
TGTGCCAGCAGTTTCTCCTATTACGAGCAGTACTTC
CASSFSYYEQYF
>TRBV4-2|TRBJ2-7|TRBD2|few
TGTGCCAGCAGCCTGAGAACAGCGGGAGTATCCTACGAGCAGTACTTC
CASSLRTAGVSYEQYF